One T cell receptor beta chain is described in this entry. The source of the sample is a study of STAT5B mutations in CD4+ large granular lymphocyte leukemia. Assay used: immunoSEQ multiplex PCR; TCRdb lists only in-frame clones, some missing. Among 45,000 to 55,000 clones listed, roughly three quarters were seen once. The sequencing input was CD4+ T cells from blood buffy coats. The sequence was collected from a human donor in good health.

The CDR3 region has the DNA TGCGCCAGCAGCTTCGGACAGGGGCGAAGTAGGGGTTTTGCCGGGGAGCTGTTTTTT. Its protein is CASSFGQGRSRGFAGELFF. The rearrangement uses TRBV5-1 and TRBJ2-2, with 9 bases that match TRBD1. The CDR3 loop spans 19 amino acids. Germline V gene lookup returns CDR1 SGHRS and CDR2 YFSETQ. Losses at the gene ends were 2 bases for V and 6 bases for J; bases not matched to a gene: 17. Using reference TRBV5-1 and TRBJ2-2 for the parts outside the CDR3, the full variable domain is KAGVTQTPRYLIKTRGQQVTLSCSPISGHRSVSWYQQTPGQGLQFLFEYFSETQRNKGNFPGRFSGRQFSNSRSEMNVSTLELGDSALYLCASSFGQGRSRGFAGELFFGEGSRLTVL.